The 5 T cell receptor beta chains below come from one sample, sequenced in a study of identical twins. TCRdb reprocessed the 5' RACE reads with MiXCR, giving one entry per CDR3 protein. This table holds 200,000 to 300,000 distinct CDR3 sequences, about 7% found once. The same sample was also studied in work on yellow fever vaccine responses in identical twins.

Sequencing used memory (CD45RO+) T cells sorted from blood. Source of these receptors: a woman under 30 in good health.

This clonotype was counted ten times or more. The rearrangement uses TRBV29-1 and TRBJ2-3; 8 bases are shared with TRBD2. This CDR3 is built from 15 residues. Looked up from germline, CDR1 is SQVTM and CDR2 is ANQGSEA. V lost 6 bases, J lost 0 bases, and 8 bases stayed unmatched. As DNA, the CDR3 is TGCAGCGTGGTGCGCACTAGCGGAAGCACAGATACGCAGTATTTT. This codes for CSVVRTSGSTDTQYF.

This rearrangement joins TRBV5-1 to TRBJ2-2; 9 bases map to TRBD2. CDR3 size: 15 residues. Trimming cost V 1 base and J 4 bases; bases outside gene matches: 2. CDR1 SGHRS and CDR2 YFSETQ come from the germline V gene. This CDR3 reads CASSLSSGITGELFF. The CDR3 region has the DNA TGCGCCAGCAGCTTGTCTAGCGGGATCACCGGGGAGCTGTTTTTT.

This clonotype occurred many times. CDR3 bases: TGTGCCAGCACCCCTGGAGACTGGGCCTACGAGCAGTACTTC. Its protein product is CASTPGDWAYEQYF. The rearrangement uses TRBV12-3 or TRBV12-4 and TRBJ2-7, with no clear D. V was cut by 7 bases and J by 2 bases, with 15 bases left in between. CDR3 length: 14 amino acids.

The V gene is TRBV29-1, the J gene TRBJ1-5, with TRBD1 matching over 8 bases. The V and J ends lost 7 bases and 3 bases, in that order; junction bases with no gene match: 5. The CDR3 covers 13 residues. Per the germline V gene, CDR1 is SQVTM and CDR2 is ANQGSEA. The CDR3 sequence: CSAQGAPNQPQHF. CDR3 nucleotide sequence: TGCAGCGCTCAGGGGGCCCCCAATCAGCCCCAGCATTTT. Using reference TRBV29-1 and TRBJ1-5 for the parts outside the CDR3, the full variable domain is SAVISQKPSRDICQRGTSLTIQCQVDSQVTMMFWYRQQPGQSLTLIATANQGSEATYESGFVIDKFPISRPNLTFSTLTVSNMSPEDSSIYLCSAQGAPNQPQHFGDGTRLSIL.

V usage is TRBV29-1 and J usage is TRBJ1-2; no firm D call. Trimming took 7 bases from V and 8 from J, leaving 17 bases between them. CDR3 size: 12 residues. The germline V gene encodes CDR1 SQVTM and CDR2 ANQGSEA. The CDR3 nucleotides are TGCAGCGCGCATTCAGGTGACCAGGGCTACACCTTC. It translates to CSAHSGDQGYTF. Full variable domain (remainder filled in from reference TRBV29-1 and TRBJ1-2): SAVISQKPSRDICQRGTSLTIQCQVDSQVTMMFWYRQQPGQSLTLIATANQGSEATYESGFVIDKFPISRPNLTFSTLTVSNMSPEDSSIYLCSAHSGDQGYTFGSGTRLTVV.